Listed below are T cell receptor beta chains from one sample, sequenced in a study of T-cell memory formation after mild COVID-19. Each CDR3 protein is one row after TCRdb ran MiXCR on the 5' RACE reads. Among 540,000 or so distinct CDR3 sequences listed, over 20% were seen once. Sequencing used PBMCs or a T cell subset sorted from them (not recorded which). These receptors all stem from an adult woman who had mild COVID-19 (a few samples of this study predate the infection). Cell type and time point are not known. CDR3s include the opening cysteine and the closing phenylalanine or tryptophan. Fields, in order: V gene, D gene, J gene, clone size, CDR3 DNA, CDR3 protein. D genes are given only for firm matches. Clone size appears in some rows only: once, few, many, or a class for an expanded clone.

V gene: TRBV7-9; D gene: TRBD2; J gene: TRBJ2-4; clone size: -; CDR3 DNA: TGTGCCAGCAGCCCTATCGCGCCGGGAGGCAAAAACATTCAGTACTTC; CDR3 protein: CASSPIAPGGKNIQYF
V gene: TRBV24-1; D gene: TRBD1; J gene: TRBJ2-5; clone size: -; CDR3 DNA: TGTGCCACCAGTGGATTCGGGGGACAGGGCCCGAAAGAGACCCAGTACTTC; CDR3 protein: CATSGFGGQGPKETQYF
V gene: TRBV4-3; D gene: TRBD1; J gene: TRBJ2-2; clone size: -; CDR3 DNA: TGCGCCAGCAGCCAACGTACCGGGACAGACGACACCGGGGAGCTGTTTTTT; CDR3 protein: CASSQRTGTDDTGELFF
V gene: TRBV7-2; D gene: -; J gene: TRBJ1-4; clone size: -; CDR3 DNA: TGTGCCAGCAGCTTGAACCGGACCCCTAATGAAAAACTGTTTTTT; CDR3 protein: CASSLNRTPNEKLFF
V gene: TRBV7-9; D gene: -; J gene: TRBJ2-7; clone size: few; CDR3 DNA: TGTGCCAGCAGCTTAGAAGCTAGCGAGCAGTACTTC; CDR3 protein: CASSLEASEQYF
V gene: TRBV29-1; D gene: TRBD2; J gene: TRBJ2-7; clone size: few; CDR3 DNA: TGCAGCGCGTTGACTAGCGGGAAGAACGAGCAGTACTTC; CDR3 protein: CSALTSGKNEQYF
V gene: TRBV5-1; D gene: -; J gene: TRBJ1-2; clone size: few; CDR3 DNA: TGCGCCAGCAGCTTGTCGGCAGGGGATCGCTATGGCTACACCTTC; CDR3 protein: CASSLSAGDRYGYTF
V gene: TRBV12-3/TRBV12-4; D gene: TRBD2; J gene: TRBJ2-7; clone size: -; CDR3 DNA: TGTGCCAGCCGCCAGGACGGGGGGGCTGAGGAGCAGTACTTC; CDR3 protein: CASRQDGGAEEQYF
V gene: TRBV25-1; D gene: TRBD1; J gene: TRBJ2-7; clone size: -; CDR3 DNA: TGTGCCACCGAAAAGGGACAGGTCGACGAGCAGTACTTC; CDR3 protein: CATEKGQVDEQYF
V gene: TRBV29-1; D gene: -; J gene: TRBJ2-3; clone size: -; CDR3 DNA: TGCAGCGCTAGGACAGAGGACACAGATACGCAGTATTTT; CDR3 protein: CSARTEDTDTQYF
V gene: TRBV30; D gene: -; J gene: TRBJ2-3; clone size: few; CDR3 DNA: TGTGCCTGCCTTCCGGGACACCAGCCCTACACAGATACGCAGTATTTT; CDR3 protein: CACLPGHQPYTDTQYF
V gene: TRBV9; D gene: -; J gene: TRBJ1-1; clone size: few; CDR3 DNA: TGTGCCAGCAGCGTAGTGTCAGGGGTAGTCACTGAAGCTTTCTTT; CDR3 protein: CASSVVSGVVTEAFF
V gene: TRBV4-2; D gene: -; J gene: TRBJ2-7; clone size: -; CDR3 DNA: TGTGCCAGCAGCCAAGGTCTCGAAGGAATCTACGAGCAGTACTTC; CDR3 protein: CASSQGLEGIYEQYF
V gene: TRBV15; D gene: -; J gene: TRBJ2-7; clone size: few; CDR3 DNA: TGTGCCACCAGCAACCGGGACGGTTTCTACGAGCAGTACTTC; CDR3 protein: CATSNRDGFYEQYF
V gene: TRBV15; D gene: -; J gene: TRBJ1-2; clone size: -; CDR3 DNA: TGTGCCACCAGCAGGGTCGGGGAAGGGGACTATGGCTACACCTTC; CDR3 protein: CATSRVGEGDYGYTF
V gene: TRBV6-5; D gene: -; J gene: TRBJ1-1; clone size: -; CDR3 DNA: TGTGCCAGCAGTTACTGGCGGTATGACCCGCAAAGGAGCACTGAAGCTTTCTTT; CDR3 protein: CASSYWRYDPQRSTEAFF
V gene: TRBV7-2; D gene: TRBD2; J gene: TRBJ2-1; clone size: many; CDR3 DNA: TGTGCCAGCAGCTTAGCGCCTGGAGGGAGGGAGTACAATGAGCAGTTCTTC; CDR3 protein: CASSLAPGGREYNEQFF
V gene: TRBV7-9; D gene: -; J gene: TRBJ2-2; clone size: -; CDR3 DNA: TGTGCCAGCAGCTTAACTCCGGGATCAGGGACCGGGGAGCTGTTTTTT; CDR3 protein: CASSLTPGSGTGELFF
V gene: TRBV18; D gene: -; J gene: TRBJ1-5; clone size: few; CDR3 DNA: TGTGCCAGCTCACCGTACGAAGGGAATCAGCCCCAGCATTTT; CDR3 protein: CASSPYEGNQPQHF
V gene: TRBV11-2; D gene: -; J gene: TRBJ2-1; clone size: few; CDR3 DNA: TGTGCCAGCAGCTTAGGTATTAGCGACAATGAGCAGTTCTTC; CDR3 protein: CASSLGISDNEQFF
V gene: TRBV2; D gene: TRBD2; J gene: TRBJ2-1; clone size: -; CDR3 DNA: TGTGCCAGCAGCAGCGGGAGGGCCCGCGGTGAGCAGTTCTTC; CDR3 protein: CASSSGRARGEQFF
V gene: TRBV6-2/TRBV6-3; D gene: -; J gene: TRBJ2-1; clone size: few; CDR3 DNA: TGTGCCAGCAGGACGGGCGGGAACGGCGAGCAGTTCTTC; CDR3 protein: CASRTGGNGEQFF
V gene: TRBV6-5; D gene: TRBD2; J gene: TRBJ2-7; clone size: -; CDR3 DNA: TGTGCCAGCAGCGGGACTAGCGGTAACGAGCAGTACTTC; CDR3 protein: CASSGTSGNEQYF
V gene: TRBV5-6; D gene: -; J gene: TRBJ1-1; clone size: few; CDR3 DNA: TGTGCCAGCAGCTTGGGGACCCCGGGAACTGAAGCTTTCTTT; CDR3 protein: CASSLGTPGTEAFF
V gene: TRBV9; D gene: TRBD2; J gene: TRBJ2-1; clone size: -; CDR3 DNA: TGTGCCAGCGGAACTAGCGGGGGGAGCTCCTACAATGAGCAGTTCTTC; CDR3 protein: CASGTSGGSSYNEQFF
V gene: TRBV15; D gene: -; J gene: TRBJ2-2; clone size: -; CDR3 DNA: TGTGCCACCAGCAGAGGACAGGTCACCGGAGGCAGGGAGCTGTTTTTT; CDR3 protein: CATSRGQVTGGRELFF
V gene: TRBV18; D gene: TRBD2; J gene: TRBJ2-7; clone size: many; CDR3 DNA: TGTGCCAGCTCACCAAGGATTAGCGGGAGGGTATACGAGCAGTACTTC; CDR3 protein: CASSPRISGRVYEQYF
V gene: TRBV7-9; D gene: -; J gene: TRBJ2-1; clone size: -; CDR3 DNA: TGTGCCAGCAGCACTACCGCAACCGGGGTAAGCTACAATGAGCAGTTCTTC; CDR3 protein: CASSTTATGVSYNEQFF
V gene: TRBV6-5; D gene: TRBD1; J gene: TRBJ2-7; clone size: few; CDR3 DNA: TGTGCCAGCGGGCAGGGGGCGCCTTCCTACGAGCAGTACTTC; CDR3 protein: CASGQGAPSYEQYF
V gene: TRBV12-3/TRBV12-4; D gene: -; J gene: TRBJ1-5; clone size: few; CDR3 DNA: TGTGCCAGCAGTCCTACCTCGGGACTCAATCAGCCCCAGCATTTT; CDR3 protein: CASSPTSGLNQPQHF
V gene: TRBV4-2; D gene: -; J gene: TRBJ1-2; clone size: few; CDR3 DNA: TGTGCCAGCAGCCAAGATGACCGGGACGCCAGGGGCTACACCTTC; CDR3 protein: CASSQDDRDARGYTF
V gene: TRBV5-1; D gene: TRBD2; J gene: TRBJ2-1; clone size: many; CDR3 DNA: TGTGCCAGCAGCTTAGCAGCGGGAGGCTACAATGAGCAGTTCTTC; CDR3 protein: CASSLAAGGYNEQFF
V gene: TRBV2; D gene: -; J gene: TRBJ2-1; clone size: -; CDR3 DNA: TGTGCCATCTTCGGGCGGGGGCACTTGGGGAATGAGCAGTTCTTC; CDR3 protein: CAIFGRGHLGNEQFF
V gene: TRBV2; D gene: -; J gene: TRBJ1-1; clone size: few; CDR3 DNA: TGTGCCAGCAGAAAAAACAGTGGCCCCCAAACTGAAGCTTTCTTT; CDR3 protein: CASRKNSGPQTEAFF
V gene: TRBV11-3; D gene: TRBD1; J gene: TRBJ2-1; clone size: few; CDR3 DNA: TGTGCCAGCAGCGTTCGGACAGGCAACAATGAGCAGTTCTTC; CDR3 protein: CASSVRTGNNEQFF
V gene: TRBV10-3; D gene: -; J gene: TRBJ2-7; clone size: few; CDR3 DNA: TGTGCCATCAGTGAGGAGTTGGGGGAGTACGAGCAGTACTTC; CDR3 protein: CAISEELGEYEQYF
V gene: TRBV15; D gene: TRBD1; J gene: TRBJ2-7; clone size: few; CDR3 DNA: TGTGCCACCAGCAGAGATCCCAGACAGGGTGGGTACGAGCAGTACTTC; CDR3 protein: CATSRDPRQGGYEQYF
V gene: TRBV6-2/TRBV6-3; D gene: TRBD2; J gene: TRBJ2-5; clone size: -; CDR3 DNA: TGTGCCAGCAAACCCCGGGACTACCGTCAAGAGACCCAGTACTTC; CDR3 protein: CASKPRDYRQETQYF
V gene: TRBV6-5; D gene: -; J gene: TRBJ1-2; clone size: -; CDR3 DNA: TGTGCCAGCAGTTACTCGGCCGGCGCCCGGAGTGGCTACACCTTC; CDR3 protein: CASSYSAGARSGYTF
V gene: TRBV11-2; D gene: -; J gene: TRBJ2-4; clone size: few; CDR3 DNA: TGTGCCAGCAGCCCAGGATACTTGGCCAAAAACATTCAGTACTTC; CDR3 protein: CASSPGYLAKNIQYF
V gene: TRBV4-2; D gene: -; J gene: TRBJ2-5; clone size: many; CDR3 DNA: TGTGCCAGCAGCCCCTTTTCCCGGGGGAACCAGTACTTC; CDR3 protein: CASSPFSRGNQYF
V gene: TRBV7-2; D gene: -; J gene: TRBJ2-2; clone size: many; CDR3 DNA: TGTGCCAGCAGCTTTGTCAACACCGGGGAGCTGTTTTTT; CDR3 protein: CASSFVNTGELFF
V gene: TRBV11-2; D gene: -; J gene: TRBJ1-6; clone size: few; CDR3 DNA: TGTGCCAGCAGCTTAGGTGGCCCCGCTAGGTCACCCCTCCACTTT; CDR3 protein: CASSLGGPARSPLHF
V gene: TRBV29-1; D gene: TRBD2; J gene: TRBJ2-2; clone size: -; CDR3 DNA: TGCAGCGTTGCAGGACTAGCGGGAGGGACTCCGAACACCGGGGAGCTGTTTTTT; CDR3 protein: CSVAGLAGGTPNTGELFF